These 20 T cell receptor beta chains were all obtained from the same sample, sequenced in a study of PD-1 blockade in classical Hodgkin lymphoma. Clones were read by immunoSEQ multiplex PCR, and TCRdb kept only the in-frame ones, dropping some. The table shows fewer than 35,000 clones, with about 93% occurring only once. As to time point: cycle 4 day 1 (C4D1), after more than five weeks of nivolumab. There was relapse after autologous stem cell transplantation in every patient, and there was variation in brentuximab vedotin exposure. By magnetic negative selection, CD4+ T cells were purified from thawed PBMCs. The sequences come from CD4+ T cells from blood, collected before the fourth cycle of nivolumab. The receptors stem from a human donor with classical Hodgkin lymphoma.

The genes are TRBV5-4 and TRBJ2-2; TRBD1 matches 9 bases. J was trimmed by 1 base and V by 0 bases; bases with no gene match: 1. The CDR3 spans 16 residues. Germline CDR1 SGHNT, CDR2 YYREEE (reference sequence). Here the CDR3 reads CASSLGDRVNTGELFF. In DNA form, the CDR3 reads TGTGCCAGCAGCTTGGGGGACAGGGTGAACACCGGGGAGCTGTTTTTT.

CDR3 sequence (DNA): TGCGCCAGCAGTGAGTTCACCCAGAGGGCCCCTGAAGCTTTCTTT. This translates into CASSEFTQRAPEAFF. The V and J genes are TRBV10-2 and TRBJ1-1; no clear D gene. Trimming cost V 1 base and J 6 bases, with 15 bases left between them. This CDR3 is 15 amino acids long. Per germline, CDR1 WSHSY and CDR2 SAAADI.

The V and J genes are TRBV6-1 and TRBJ1-1; D gene uncertain. Germline V gene lookup returns CDR1 MNHNS and CDR2 SASEGT. V was pared by 6 bases and J by 1 base, with 15 bases between. This CDR3 has 15 residues. The CDR3, as DNA: TGTGCCAGCAGCGTAATGACCTCAGGGAACACTGAAGCTTTCTTT. It translates to CASSVMTSGNTEAFF.

This clone was counted a single time. This sequence joins TRBV6-1 and TRBJ1-2, with D maybe TRBD1 (5 bases). V was pared by 6 bases and J by 13 bases, with 21 bases between. Germline lookup yields CDR1 MNHNS and CDR2 SASEGT. The CDR3 contains 13 residues. The CDR3 loop reads CASRVPGTGPSTF. In DNA, the CDR3 is TGTGCCAGCAGGGTCCCCGGGACGGGACCCTCCACCTTC.

The chain carries TRBV11-2 and TRBJ2-6; D unresolved. Germline V lookup: CDR1 SGHAT, CDR2 FQNNGV. V was cut by 6 bases and J by 0 bases, with 9 bases left in between. There are 15 residues in the CDR3. The CDR3 is CASSTHFSGANVLTF. In DNA, the CDR3 is TGTGCCAGCAGTACACACTTCTCTGGGGCCAACGTCCTGACTTTC. The variable domain in full, completed from reference TRBV11-2 and TRBJ2-6, reads EAGVAQSPRYKIIEKRQSVAFWCNPISGHATLYWYQQILGQGPKLLIQFQNNGVVDDSQLPKDRFSAERLKGVDSTLKIQPAKLEDSAVYLCASSTHFSGANVLTFGAGSRLTVL.

This clone has only one observation. This chain connects TRBV6-5 to TRBJ1-6; D is uncertain. The CDR3 is made up of 14 amino acids. Germline V gene sequence: CDR1 MNHEY, CDR2 SVGAGI. V was pared by 2 bases and J by 3 bases, with 5 bases between. CDR3 amino acids: CASSYRGYNSPLHF. The CDR3 coding sequence is TGTGCCAGCAGTTACCGGGGCTATAATTCACCCCTCCACTTT.

The gene calls are TRBV28 and TRBJ1-5, with D tentatively TRBD1 (6 bases). Trimming shortened V by 6 bases and J by 1 base, and 13 bases separated the two germline ends. CDR1 and CDR2 from the germline V gene are MDHEN and SYDVKM. CDR3 size: 15 residues. DNA of the CDR3: TGTGCCAGCAGAAAATCCAGGGGAAGCAATCAGCCCCAGCATTTT. The encoded protein is CASRKSRGSNQPQHF.

This clone was observed once. The V gene is TRBV28, the J gene TRBJ2-7; D might be TRBD2 (6 bases). Between the trimmed V and J ends, which lost 2 bases and 3 bases, there was a span of 14 bases. CDR3 length: 15 amino acids. The germline CDR1 and CDR2 sequences are MDHEN and SYDVKM. The CDR3, as DNA: TGTGCCAGCAGTTTAAGTATCGGGGGTGGCTACGAGCAGTACTTC. Its protein is CASSLSIGGGYEQYF.

The chain links TRBV6-5 to TRBJ2-1; 10 bases are a match to TRBD1. V lost 2 bases and J lost 7; bases outside the gene matches: 8. The CDR3 has 16 amino acids. The germline CDR1 and CDR2 sequences are MNHEY and SVGAGI. CDR3 bases: TGTGCCAGCAGTTACAAAGGGGACAGGGGAGGTAATGAGCAGTTCTTC. Encoded protein: CASSYKGDRGGNEQFF.

The table lists this clone with a few counts. V gene TRBV4-1 combines with J gene TRBJ1-1; D remains unclear. Trimming shortened V by 4 bases and J by 5 bases, and 5 bases separated the two germline ends. Germline assignment: CDR1 MGHRA and CDR2 YSYEKL. The CDR3 is 11 amino acids. The DNA for the CDR3 is TGCGCCAGCAGCCTTGATACTGAAGCTTTCTTT. Its protein is CASSLDTEAFF.

The rearrangement uses TRBV27 and TRBJ1-5; 7 positions match TRBD1. The germline V gene encodes CDR1 MNHEY and CDR2 SMNVEV (reference sequence). The CDR3 runs 14 residues. The J segment lost 6 bases and the V segment lost 0 bases, leaving 2 bases of the junction unmatched. The CDR3 spells CASSLSQGGQPQHF. CDR3 sequence (DNA): TGTGCCAGCAGTTTATCGCAGGGGGGTCAGCCCCAGCATTTT.

The chain uses TRBV6-1 and TRBJ2-5; D is undetermined. V lost 6 bases and J lost 0, with 8 bases in between. Germline V CDR1 and CDR2: MNHNS, SASEGT. This CDR3 spans 13 amino acids. CDR3 bases: TGTGCCAGCAGACGCGGCAACCAAGAGACCCAGTACTTC. Its protein is CASRRGNQETQYF.

CDR3 region: CASSDIQGAYEQYF. CDR3 DNA: TGTGCCAGCAGTGATATCCAGGGAGCCTACGAGCAGTACTTC. The chain is built from TRBV6-1 and TRBJ2-7, with D perhaps being TRBD1 or TRBD2 (5 bases each). This CDR3 is 14 amino acids long. Trimming shortened V by 3 bases and J by 2 bases, and 11 bases separated the two germline ends. The V gene's germline CDR1 is MNHNS and CDR2 SASEGT.

This sequence joins TRBV4-1 and TRBJ1-4, with TRBD1 identical over 10 bases. Per the germline V gene, CDR1 is MGHRA and CDR2 is YSYEKL. V lost 5 bases, J lost 0 bases, and 12 bases stayed unmatched. The CDR3 has 19 amino acids. The DNA of the CDR3 is TGCGCCAGCAGCAACCGACAGGGGGCAATACTAACAACTAATGAAAAACTGTTTTTT. Protein product: CASSNRQGAILTTNEKLFF.

V gene TRBV7-2 combines with J gene TRBJ2-5; D is unresolved. V dropped 1 base and J dropped 6 bases, with 6 bases sitting between them. Germline V CDR1 and CDR2: SGHTA, FQGNSA. CDR3 length equals 12 residues. The CDR3: CASSLDAKTQYF. CDR3 DNA: TGTGCCAGCAGCTTAGACGCGAAGACCCAGTACTTC.

This rearrangement joins TRBV30 to TRBJ2-5; D possibly corresponds to TRBD2 (6 bases). Germline assignment: CDR1 GTSNPN and CDR2 SVGIG (reference sequence). V lost 3 bases and J lost 1, with 21 bases in between. This CDR3 spans 17 amino acids. This CDR3 reads CAWSHYVAQGGQETQYF. CDR3 nucleotides: TGTGCCTGGAGCCACTACGTCGCGCAGGGAGGCCAAGAGACCCAGTACTTC.

As for this clone: Since the CDR3 does not end with the conserved phenylalanine or tryptophan, this likely comes from a read error. It is unclear where the CDR3 begins or ends on the DNA, so no DNA is shown, and the CDR3 is as TCRdb lists it. CDR3 in amino acids: CASSYESGGTHLVV. V is TRBV6-5 and J is TRBJ2-3; the D call in the table, TRBD2, was not verified against the DNA. The CDR3 extends over 14 residues, inclusive of both ends. In germline, CDR1 is MNHEY, CDR2 SVGAGI.

The chain's CDR3 is CASSIGGTGFLSYEQYF. CDR3 coding DNA: TGTGCCAGTAGTATAGGCGGGACAGGGTTCTTGTCCTACGAGCAGTACTTC. This chain joins TRBV19 and TRBJ2-7; 9 nucleotides line up with TRBD1. The junction had 8 bases not matched to a gene; V was cut back by 1 base and J by 1 base. The CDR3 contains 17 residues. Germline CDR1 LNHDA, CDR2 SQIVND (reference sequence).

V is TRBV19 and J is TRBJ2-6, with no clear D. Trimming took 7 bases from V and 0 from J, leaving 19 bases between them. Germline V CDR1 and CDR2: LNHDA, SQIVND (reference sequence). The CDR3 sequence is 18 residues long. Here the CDR3 DNA reads TGTGCCAGTAATAGTCAGCTTGGATCAAACTCTGGGGCCAACGTCCTGACTTTC. It yields the protein CASNSQLGSNSGANVLTF.

The chain carries TRBV9 and TRBJ2-7, with a weak D call TRBD1 (5 bases). CDR1 and CDR2 from the germline V gene are SGDLS and YYNGEE. The CDR3 has 14 amino acids. V lost 0 bases and J 0 bases, leaving 7 bases between the germline ends. CDR3 sequence reads: CASSVAGFSYEQYF. The CDR3 DNA reads as TGTGCCAGCAGCGTAGCAGGGTTCTCCTACGAGCAGTACTTC. Variable domain in full (rest from reference TRBV9 and TRBJ2-7): DSGVTQTPKHLITATGQRVTLRCSPRSGDLSVYWYQQSLDQGLQFLIQYYNGEERAKGNILERFSAQQFPDLHSELNLSSLELGDSALYFCASSVAGFSYEQYFGPGTRLTVT.